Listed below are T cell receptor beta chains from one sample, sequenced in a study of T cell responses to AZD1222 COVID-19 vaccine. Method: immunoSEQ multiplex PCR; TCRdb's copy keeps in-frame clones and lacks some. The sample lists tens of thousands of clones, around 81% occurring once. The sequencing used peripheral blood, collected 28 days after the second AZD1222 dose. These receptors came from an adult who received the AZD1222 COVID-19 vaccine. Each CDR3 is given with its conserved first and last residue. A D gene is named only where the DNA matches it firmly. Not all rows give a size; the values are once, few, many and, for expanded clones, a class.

CDR3 protein: CASSPPWNEQFF
CDR3 DNA: TGTGCCAGCAGCCCCCCGTGGAATGAGCAGTTCTTC
J gene: TRBJ2-1
V gene: TRBV5-5
D gene: -
clone size: -

CDR3 protein: CASSPRVYEQFF
CDR3 DNA: TGTGCCAGCAGCCCCAGGGTGTATGAGCAGTTCTTC
J gene: TRBJ2-1
V gene: TRBV7-8
D gene: -
clone size: -

CDR3 protein: CAWSVSTGSLNTIYF
CDR3 DNA: TGTGCCTGGAGTGTATCCACAGGGAGTCTAAACACCATATATTTT
J gene: TRBJ1-3
V gene: TRBV30
D gene: -
clone size: -

CDR3 protein: CASRTGARDNEQFF
CDR3 DNA: TGTGCCAGCAGGACAGGGGCCAGGGACAATGAGCAGTTCTTC
J gene: TRBJ2-1
V gene: TRBV27
D gene: TRBD1
clone size: -

CDR3 protein: CASSYLTGAPETQYF
CDR3 DNA: TGTGCCAGCAGTTACTTGACAGGGGCTCCCGAGACCCAGTACTTC
J gene: TRBJ2-5
V gene: TRBV6-5
D gene: TRBD1
clone size: -

CDR3 protein: CASSPGEMRETQYF
CDR3 DNA: TGTGCCAGTAGCCCCGGGGAGATGCGAGAGACCCAGTACTTC
J gene: TRBJ2-5
V gene: TRBV19
D gene: -
clone size: -

CDR3 protein: CASSQSTSYGYTF
CDR3 DNA: TGTGCCAGCAGTCAATCGACAAGCTATGGCTACACCTTC
J gene: TRBJ1-2
V gene: TRBV27
D gene: -
clone size: -

CDR3 protein: CASSAGTGLPLHF
CDR3 DNA: TGTGCCAGCAGCGCCGGGACAGGGCTGCCCCTCCACTTT
J gene: TRBJ1-6
V gene: TRBV11-1
D gene: TRBD1
clone size: -

CDR3 protein: CASSFGQGWKEQYF
CDR3 DNA: TGTGCCAGCAGTTTCGGACAGGGGTGGAAGGAGCAGTACTTC
J gene: TRBJ2-7
V gene: TRBV28
D gene: TRBD1
clone size: -

CDR3 protein: CASSQVWGHYGYTF
CDR3 DNA: TGTGCCAGCAGCCAAGTCTGGGGACACTATGGCTACACCTTC
J gene: TRBJ1-2
V gene: TRBV14
D gene: -
clone size: few

CDR3 protein: CASRYRGEQFF
CDR3 DNA: TGTGCCAGCAGGTACCGAGGTGAGCAGTTCTTC
J gene: TRBJ2-1
V gene: TRBV6-5
D gene: -
clone size: once

CDR3 protein: CASNLGTDTGELFF
CDR3 DNA: TGCGCCAGCAACCTCGGGACAGACACCGGGGAGCTGTTTTTT
J gene: TRBJ2-2
V gene: TRBV10-2
D gene: TRBD1
clone size: -

CDR3 protein: CASSRNGYEQYF
CDR3 DNA: TGTGCCAGCAGCCGAAACGGTTACGAGCAGTACTTC
J gene: TRBJ2-7
V gene: TRBV3-1/TRBV3-2
D gene: -
clone size: once

CDR3 protein: CASSLAFGTFEQYF
CDR3 DNA: TGTGCCAGCAGCTTGGCCTTTGGGACATTCGAGCAGTACTTC
J gene: TRBJ2-7
V gene: TRBV5-5
D gene: -
clone size: -

CDR3 protein: CASSLAGTTNEKLFF
CDR3 DNA: TGTGCCAGCAGCTTGGCGGGGACAACTAATGAAAAACTGTTTTTT
J gene: TRBJ1-4
V gene: TRBV5-4
D gene: -
clone size: -

CDR3 protein: CAISDGQFAYEQYF
CDR3 DNA: TGTGCCATCAGTGACGGACAGTTCGCCTACGAGCAGTACTTC
J gene: TRBJ2-7
V gene: TRBV10-3
D gene: -
clone size: few

CDR3 protein: CASSPGTSSSYEQYF
CDR3 DNA: TGTGCCAGCAGCCCAGGGACTTCGAGCTCCTACGAGCAGTACTTC
J gene: TRBJ2-7
V gene: TRBV7-2
D gene: -
clone size: -

CDR3 protein: CASSLAQQGGRNEKLFF
CDR3 DNA: TGTGCCAGCAGCTTAGCGCAACAGGGCGGGAGGAATGAAAAACTGTTTTTT
J gene: TRBJ1-4
V gene: TRBV7-2
D gene: -
clone size: -

CDR3 protein: CASSLTGLTEQFF
CDR3 DNA: TGTGCCAGCAGCTTAACTGGCTTAACTGAGCAGTTCTTC
J gene: TRBJ2-1
V gene: TRBV7-3
D gene: -
clone size: -

CDR3 protein: CASSPGSDEQYF
CDR3 DNA: TGTGCCAGCTCACCAGGAAGCGACGAGCAGTACTTC
J gene: TRBJ2-7
V gene: TRBV18
D gene: -
clone size: -

CDR3 protein: CASSLGMIQYF
CDR3 DNA: TGTGCCAGCAGCCTCGGGATGATTCAGTACTTC
J gene: TRBJ2-4
V gene: TRBV3-1/TRBV3-2
D gene: -
clone size: -

CDR3 protein: CASKGPTDTQYF
CDR3 DNA: TGTGCCAGCAAGGGCCCCACAGATACGCAGTATTTT
J gene: TRBJ2-3
V gene: TRBV28
D gene: -
clone size: -

CDR3 protein: CASSVSGGLDGTGELFF
CDR3 DNA: TGTGCCAGCAGCGTAAGCGGGGGGCTCGACGGGACCGGGGAGCTGTTTTTT
J gene: TRBJ2-2
V gene: TRBV9
D gene: TRBD2
clone size: -

CDR3 protein: CASRESGGAGGELFF
CDR3 DNA: TGTGCCAGCCGCGAGAGCGGGGGGGCGGGCGGGGAGCTGTTTTTT
J gene: TRBJ2-2
V gene: TRBV27
D gene: TRBD2
clone size: -

CDR3 protein: CASSQLPGGPEETQYF
CDR3 DNA: TGTGCCAGCTCTCAGCTCCCGGGAGGGCCCGAAGAGACCCAGTACTTC
J gene: TRBJ2-5
V gene: TRBV18
D gene: TRBD2
clone size: -

CDR3 protein: CASSPEGLAGLSYEQYF
CDR3 DNA: TGTGCCAGCAGCCCCGAGGGACTAGCGGGCTTATCCTACGAGCAGTACTTC
J gene: TRBJ2-7
V gene: TRBV7-8
D gene: TRBD2
clone size: -

CDR3 protein: CASRGRGHNSPLHF
CDR3 DNA: TGTGCCAGCAGGGGCCGGGGCCATAATTCACCCCTCCACTTT
J gene: TRBJ1-6
V gene: TRBV6-5
D gene: -
clone size: -

CDR3 protein: CASSPDTNYGYTF
CDR3 DNA: TGTGCCAGCAGCCCCGACACTAACTATGGCTACACCTTC
J gene: TRBJ1-2
V gene: TRBV7-2
D gene: -
clone size: -